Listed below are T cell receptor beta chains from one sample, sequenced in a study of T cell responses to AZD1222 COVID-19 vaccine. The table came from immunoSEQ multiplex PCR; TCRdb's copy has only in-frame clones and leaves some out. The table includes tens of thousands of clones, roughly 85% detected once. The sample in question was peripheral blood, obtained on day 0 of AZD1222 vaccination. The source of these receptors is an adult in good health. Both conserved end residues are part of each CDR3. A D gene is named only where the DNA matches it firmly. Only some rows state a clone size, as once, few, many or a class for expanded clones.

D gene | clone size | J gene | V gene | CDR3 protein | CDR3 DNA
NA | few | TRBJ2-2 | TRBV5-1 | CASSFREKNTGELFF | TGCGCCAGCAGCTTTCGGGAGAAGAACACCGGGGAGCTGTTTTTT
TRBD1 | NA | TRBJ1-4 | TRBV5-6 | CASSLIRDRTNEKLFF | TGTGCCAGCAGCTTGATAAGGGACAGGACGAATGAAAAACTGTTTTTT
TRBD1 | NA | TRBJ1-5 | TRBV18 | CASSTTGTGLSNQPQHF | TGTGCCAGCTCAACAACAGGGACAGGGCTTAGCAATCAGCCCCAGCATTTT
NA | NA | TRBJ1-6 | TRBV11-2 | CASSYSQGTYNSPLHF | TGTGCCAGCAGCTACAGCCAGGGCACCTATAATTCACCCCTCCACTTT
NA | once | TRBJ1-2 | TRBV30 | CAWNMGGDGGYTF | TGTGCCTGGAATATGGGAGGGGATGGTGGCTACACCTTC
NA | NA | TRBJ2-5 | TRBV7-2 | CASSFRTARGWKETQYF | TGTGCCAGCAGCTTTAGGACGGCCCGGGGATGGAAAGAGACCCAGTACTTC
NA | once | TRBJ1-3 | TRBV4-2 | CASSQEDTRSGNTIYF | TGTGCCAGCAGCCAAGAGGACACCCGCTCTGGAAACACCATATATTTT
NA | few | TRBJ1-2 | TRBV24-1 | CATTIPGPDSNYGYTF | TGTGCCACAACAATCCCGGGGCCAGACAGTAACTATGGCTACACCTTC
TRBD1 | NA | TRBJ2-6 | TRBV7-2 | CASSLAGTGSSGANVLTF | TGTGCCAGCAGCTTAGCGGGGACAGGGTCCTCTGGGGCCAACGTCCTGACTTTC
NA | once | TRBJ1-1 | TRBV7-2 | CASSPTQGTEAFF | TGTGCCAGCAGCCCGACCCAAGGCACTGAAGCTTTCTTT
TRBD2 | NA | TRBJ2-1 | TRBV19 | CASSNQRDGNEQFF | TGTGCCAGTAGTAACCAGCGGGATGGCAATGAGCAGTTCTTC
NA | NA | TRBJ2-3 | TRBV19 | CASSISDTQYF | TGTGCCAGTAGTATCTCAGATACGCAGTATTTT
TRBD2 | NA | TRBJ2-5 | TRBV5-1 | CASSRTSGEGETQYF | TGCGCCAGCAGCCGGACTAGCGGGGAGGGAGAGACCCAGTACTTC
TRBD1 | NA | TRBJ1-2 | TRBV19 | CASSRGQGAIPNYGYTF | TGTGCCAGTAGTAGAGGACAGGGGGCCATACCCAACTATGGCTACACCTTC
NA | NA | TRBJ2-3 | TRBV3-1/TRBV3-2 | CASSLSGLSIPDTQYF | TGTGCCAGCAGCCTTTCGGGACTCAGTATACCAGATACGCAGTATTTT
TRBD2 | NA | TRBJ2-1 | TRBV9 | CASNPGAGGHYNEQFF | TGTGCCAGCAACCCAGGAGCGGGGGGGCACTACAATGAGCAGTTCTTC
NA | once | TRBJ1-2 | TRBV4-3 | CASSQAGGANYGYTF | TGCGCCAGCAGCCAAGCAGGAGGTGCTAACTATGGCTACACCTTC
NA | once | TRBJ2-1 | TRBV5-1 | CASSLSGQYNEQFF | TGCGCCAGCAGCTTGTCAGGGCAATACAATGAGCAGTTCTTC
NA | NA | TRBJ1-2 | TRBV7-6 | CASSSGLAPNYGYTF | TGTGCCAGCAGCTCGGGACTGGCCCCTAACTATGGCTACACCTTC